This T cell receptor (beta chain) originates from a study of shared T cell receptors in the human thymus. TCRdb's table, derived via immunoSEQ multiplex PCR, lists solely in-frame clones and lacks some. The sample lists some 700,000 clones, roughly 88% occurring once. CDR3 length: 16 amino acids. The germline V gene has CDR1 MNHEY and CDR2 SVGAGI. V gave up 2 bases and J gave up 2 bases, with 15 bases separating them. The sample also formed part of further work on human thymus T cells. That report adds: Thymus tissue was removed during corrective cardiac surgery. An apparent bias in V and J gene usage was seen in thymic and blood repertoires. Among unrelated individuals, related research reported thymic repertoires that overlapped highly.

The rearrangement links TRBV6-5 to TRBJ1-1; D possibly corresponds to TRBD1 (5 bases). The receptor's source is a girl under three years old with a congenital heart defect. Material for sequencing was thymocytes. The CDR3 here is CASSYVRDSINTEAFF. The CDR3 DNA follows: TGTGCCAGCAGTTACGTCCGGGACTCCATCAACACTGAAGCTTTCTTT.